The 21 T cell receptor beta chains in this list originate from one sample, sequenced in a study of Graves' ophthalmopathy and Graves' hyperthyroidism (dated by TCRdb to the late 2010s). Sequencing relied on an Illumina HiSeq 2000. TCR beta CDR3 regions were amplified from RNA transcripts for repertoire sequencing. The first round was an RT-PCR using HTBI primers with the Qiagen OneStep RT-PCR kit, and this first round was followed by a second-round multiplex PCR, then size selection and purification. TCRdb itself trimmed the public reads at Q25 with fastp, ran MiXCR and retained productive beta chains. Every entry covers one CDR3 protein and lists the most common genes and DNA from its rows. The sample has 150,000 to 200,000 distinct CDR3 sequences on record, roughly two fifths of them singletons. The ten largest clones capture around 9.3% of the sample. The specimen sequenced was peripheral blood. The receptors originated from a man aged 25 to 40 with Graves' ophthalmopathy. Donor details come from another sample of the same person, matched by shared clones.

This clonotype showed up many times. The V gene is TRBV6-2 or TRBV6-3, the J gene TRBJ2-7; D remains unclear. The V end was cut by 2 bases, the J end by 0 bases, with 11 bases between. The CDR3 contains 15 residues. The germline V gene encodes CDR1 MNHEY and CDR2 SVGEGT. CDR3 residues: CASSYLEVISYEQYF. In nucleotides, the CDR3 is TGTGCCAGCAGTTACCTTGAGGTGATCTCCTACGAGCAGTACTTC.

This clonotype was observed at least ten times. Written as DNA, the CDR3 is TGTGCCAGCAGTTTGAACCCAGGGCCTTCCTACGAGCAGTACTTC. This gives the protein CASSLNPGPSYEQYF. V usage is TRBV28 and J usage is TRBJ2-7, with D perhaps matching TRBD1 (5 bases). CDR3 length: 15 residues. V was clipped by 3 bases and J by 1 base, with 13 bases between them. CDR1 is MDHEN and CDR2 is SYDVKM in the germline V gene.

This clonotype was counted many times. This chain links TRBV6-2 or TRBV6-3 with TRBJ2-2; D might be TRBD1 (6 bases). This CDR3 has 15 residues. V was pared by 4 bases and J by 3 bases, with 12 bases between. Per the germline V gene, CDR1 is MNHEY and CDR2 is SVGEGT. The CDR3 sequence: CASSLGQQDTGELFF. CDR3 in DNA: TGTGCCAGCAGTTTGGGACAACAGGACACCGGGGAGCTGTTTTTT.

This clonotype was detected many times. J is TRBJ2-7 and V is TRBV11-2; 11 nucleotides agree with TRBD2. Germline values: CDR1 SGHAT, CDR2 FQNNGV. This CDR3 is built from 16 residues. The V and J ends lost 0 bases and 4 bases, in that order; junction bases with no gene match: 5. This CDR3 is CASSLELAGVGYEQYF. DNA of the CDR3: TGTGCCAGCAGCTTAGAACTAGCGGGAGTTGGGTACGAGCAGTACTTC.

This clonotype was seen repeatedly, ten times or more. The rearrangement joins TRBV20-1 to TRBJ1-5; 7 nucleotides agree with TRBD1. There are 14 residues in the CDR3. Germline-derived CDR1 and CDR2 are DFQATT and SNEGSKA (reference sequence). The V and J ends lost 5 bases and 6 bases, in that order; junction bases with no gene match: 10. The CDR3 sequence is CSADQGVIGQPQHF. CDR3 in DNA: TGCAGTGCTGACCAGGGGGTAATAGGTCAGCCCCAGCATTTT.

Ten or more counts support this clonotype. This chain joins TRBV12-3 or TRBV12-4 and TRBJ2-7; 14 bases fit TRBD2. The CDR3 runs to 13 residues. Trimming removed 5 bases from V and 8 bases from J; junction bases left unmatched: 2. CDR3 nucleotides: TGTGCCAGCAGTGGACTAGCGGGAGGCAAGCAGTACTTC. Translating it yields CASSGLAGGKQYF.

The table lists this clonotype with many counts. The chain links TRBV3-1 to TRBJ1-6; D gene uncertain. Germline V gives CDR1 LGHDT, CDR2 YNNKEL (reference sequence). V shed 0 bases and J shed 7 bases, with 10 bases lying between them. The CDR3 contains 15 residues. Here the CDR3 DNA reads TGTGCCAGCAGCCAAGATCTTGGATTCAATTCACCCCTCCACTTT. Amino acids: CASSQDLGFNSPLHF.

This clonotype was recorded many times. This chain links TRBV12-3 or TRBV12-4 with TRBJ2-5; D may be TRBD1 (6 bases). Trimming left V 5 bases short and J 3 bases short, with 10 bases between. The CDR3 spans 13 residues. For the CDR3, the DNA is TGTGCCAGCAGTCCGAGGGGGAAAGAGACCCAGTACTTC. It codes for CASSPRGKETQYF.

The chain has TRBV6-1 and TRBJ1-1; D is ambiguous. CDR1 is MNHNS, CDR2 SASEGT, per germline. This CDR3 comprises 12 residues. V was cut by 7 bases and J by 0 bases, with 6 bases left in between. CDR3 protein: CASIGMNTEAFF. The DNA for the CDR3 is TGTGCCAGCATCGGCATGAACACTGAAGCTTTCTTT.

In this sample, this clonotype turned up a few times. This chain joins TRBV7-2 and TRBJ1-1; no clear D gene. Trimming removed 5 bases from V and 2 bases from J, with 12 bases in between. Germline CDR1 SGHTA, CDR2 FQGNSA. The CDR3 extends over 14 amino acids. The chain's CDR3 is CASSLWVSNTEAFF. The CDR3 bases are TGTGCCAGCAGCCTGTGGGTCTCAAACACTGAAGCTTTCTTT.

This sequence joins TRBV29-1 and TRBJ1-1; perhaps TRBD1 as D (6 bases). CDR3 length: 12 residues. V lost 6 bases, J lost 4 bases, and 12 bases lay in between. Germline CDR1 reads SQVTM; CDR2 reads ANQGSEA. CDR3 nucleotide sequence: TGCAGCGTAAGGGGGTTGAGCACTGAAGCTTTCTTT. Protein product: CSVRGLSTEAFF.

This clonotype has at least ten counts. V is TRBV4-2 and J is TRBJ1-2, with TRBD1 identical over 7 bases. The CDR3 is 15 residues long. Germline V lookup: CDR1 LGHNA, CDR2 YNFKEQ. V was pared by 0 bases and J by 4 bases, with 5 bases of the junction left unmatched. The CDR3 protein is CASSQDMNRGYGYTF. DNA for the CDR3: TGTGCCAGCAGCCAAGATATGAACAGGGGCTATGGCTACACCTTC.

Many counts were recorded for this clonotype. This chain links TRBV4-2 with TRBJ2-5, with 8 bases that match TRBD2. Per the germline V gene, CDR1 is LGHNA and CDR2 is YNFKEQ. The CDR3 loop spans 16 amino acids. J lost 2 bases, V lost 1 base, and 6 bases had no gene match. CDR3: CASSQGGLAGQETQYF. CDR3 DNA sequence: TGTGCCAGCAGCCAAGGGGGATTAGCGGGGCAAGAGACCCAGTACTTC.

The chain uses TRBV24-1 and TRBJ1-2; 7 bases agree with TRBD1. The CDR3 extends over 14 amino acids. J lost 8 bases, V lost 4 bases, and 9 bases had no gene match. Germline V gene lookup returns CDR1 KGHDR and CDR2 SFDVKD. The CDR3 region has the DNA TGTGCCACCAGTGACTCAGGACAGGCGGTGGGCTACACCTTC. Residues: CATSDSGQAVGYTF.

This clonotype was detected ten times or more. The V call is TRBV20-1, the J call TRBJ2-7; D may match TRBD1 or TRBD2 (6 bases each). V shed 3 bases and J shed 5 bases, with 17 bases lying between them. The germline CDR1 and CDR2 sequences are DFQATT and SNEGSKA (reference sequence). CDR3 length: 14 residues. CDR3 amino acids: CSARDGGAGDEQYF. CDR3 in DNA: TGCAGTGCTAGGGACGGGGGCGCAGGCGACGAGCAGTACTTC.

This rearrangement joins TRBV6-2 or TRBV6-3 to TRBJ2-5, with TRBD1 matching 7 bases. The CDR3 consists of 15 residues. V lost 7 bases and J lost 3; bases outside the gene matches: 11. Germline V lookup: CDR1 MNHEY, CDR2 SVGEGT. The CDR3 nucleotides are TGTGCCAGCATGAGAGGCCGGGACAGCAAAGAGACCCAGTACTTC. This encodes CASMRGRDSKETQYF.

Written as DNA, the CDR3 is TGTGCCAGCAGTTACTCAGGGGGATCCTACGAGCAGTACTTC. Its translation: CASSYSGGSYEQYF. The chain employs TRBV6-2 or TRBV6-3 and TRBJ2-7, with D perhaps TRBD1 (6 bases). Germline CDR1 reads MNHEY; CDR2 reads SVGEGT. CDR3 length: 14 amino acids. V was clipped by 0 bases and J by 1 base, with 7 bases between them.

This clonotype was observed many times. The rearrangement links TRBV6-2 or TRBV6-3 to TRBJ2-5; the D is unclear. The CDR3 consists of 16 residues. CDR1 is MNHEY and CDR2 is SVGEGT in the germline V gene. V was trimmed by 6 bases and J by 5 bases, leaving 22 bases between them. CDR3 region: CASSHQRRHIRETQYF. The CDR3 DNA sequence: TGTGCCAGCAGCCACCAACGCCGACATATCCGGGAGACCCAGTACTTC.

This clonotype has at least ten counts. J is TRBJ1-1 and V is TRBV20-1; maybe TRBD1 (5 bases). Germline V gives CDR1 DFQATT, CDR2 SNEGSKA (reference sequence). CDR3 length: 15 residues. Between the trimmed V and J ends, which lost 3 bases and 8 bases, there was a span of 22 bases. The DNA of the CDR3 is TGCAGTGCTAGCAGGGTTTTACCGCTCAGCACCGAAGCTTTCTTT. It encodes CSASRVLPLSTEAFF.

This clonotype occurred many times. The chain employs TRBV6-5 and TRBJ2-7, with 10 bases matching TRBD1. Germline loops: CDR1 MNHEY, CDR2 SVGAGI. After removal of 7 bases from V and 3 bases from J, the junction contained 9 bases not matched to a gene. The CDR3 contains 15 residues. The CDR3 DNA follows: TGTGCCAGCACCCCGACAGGGGGCGGCATCTACGAGCAGTACTTC. Protein: CASTPTGGGIYEQYF.

This clonotype was seen repeatedly, ten times or more. The genes are TRBV4-3 and TRBJ1-2; 9 bases are a match to TRBD1. Germline V gives CDR1 LGHNA, CDR2 YSLEER. V was pared by 0 bases and J by 3 bases, with 8 bases of the junction left unmatched. The CDR3 spans 17 residues. The CDR3 reads CASSQDPWTGADYGYTF. The CDR3 region has the DNA TGCGCCAGCAGCCAAGATCCGTGGACAGGGGCCGACTATGGCTACACCTTC.